The 23 T cell receptor beta chains presented below share a single source sample, sequenced in a study of blood T cell repertoires in COVID-19. Generated by immunoSEQ multiplex PCR, the TCRdb table keeps only in-frame clones and is missing some. The sample lists roughly 230,000 clones; 83% were seen once. Sequencing input: peripheral blood. Receptors originate from a woman aged 50 to 65 with acute or convalescent COVID-19.

This chain links TRBV4-1 with TRBJ2-1; 12 bases map to TRBD2. CDR3 size: 17 residues. After removal of 2 bases from V and 5 bases from J, the junction contained 7 bases not matched to a gene. CDR1 MGHRA and CDR2 YSYEKL come from the germline V gene. This chain's CDR3 is CASSQKTLAGGNNEQFF. The CDR3 region has the DNA TGCGCCAGCAGCCAAAAAACACTAGCGGGGGGAAACAATGAGCAGTTCTTC.

The V gene is TRBV6-1, the J gene TRBJ2-2; D is uncertain. From germline, CDR1 is MNHNS and CDR2 SASEGT. The CDR3 spans 14 residues. V was shortened by 0 bases and J by 2 bases, with 4 bases between the two germline ends. This chain's CDR3 is CASSEARNTGELFF. In DNA, the CDR3 is TGTGCCAGCAGTGAAGCGCGAAACACCGGGGAGCTGTTTTTT.

This chain connects TRBV6-6 to TRBJ2-2; 9 bases fit TRBD1. V trimming: 5 bases; J trimming: 5 bases; junction bases outside the gene matches: 15. The CDR3 loop spans 18 amino acids. Germline loops: CDR1 MNHNY, CDR2 SVGAGI (reference sequence). The CDR3 protein is CASSRNTGGVSLTGELFF. The CDR3 nucleotides read TGTGCCAGCAGTCGCAATACAGGGGGCGTCAGCCTAACCGGGGAGCTGTTTTTT.

The chain couples TRBV28 to TRBJ1-5; no firm D call. CDR3 length: 14 residues. V lost 8 bases, J lost 7 bases, and 18 bases lay in between. Germline assignment: CDR1 MDHEN and CDR2 SYDVKM. The CDR3 DNA is TGTGCCAGCGCCCCAAGCGGGGATCGCCAGCCCCAGCATTTT. Translated, it gives CASAPSGDRQPQHF.

This chain links TRBV19 with TRBJ2-2, with D possibly matching TRBD2 (6 bases). Germline CDR1 reads LNHDA; CDR2 reads SQIVND (reference sequence). V lost 3 bases to trimming and J lost 3 bases, with 8 bases between them. The CDR3 totals 14 residues. In DNA, the CDR3 is TGTGCCAGTAGTATCGGAGGGTACACCGGGGAGCTGTTTTTT. Its protein is CASSIGGYTGELFF.

This chain joins TRBV7-9 and TRBJ2-5; TRBD2 aligns across 11 bases. The germline gives CDR1 SEHNR, CDR2 FQNEAQ (reference sequence). V lost 4 bases to trimming and J lost 5 bases; unmatched junction nucleotides: 9. The CDR3 is made up of 16 amino acids. The CDR3 region is CASSSRTSGYGETQYF. CDR3 DNA: TGTGCCAGCAGCTCAAGGACTAGCGGGTATGGGGAGACCCAGTACTTC.

This sequence joins TRBV5-1 and TRBJ1-1; D ambiguous. The CDR3 is 13 amino acids. Looked up from germline, CDR1 is SGHRS and CDR2 is YFSETQ. The V and J ends lost 2 bases and 3 bases respectively, with 8 bases between them. The CDR3 DNA reads TGCGCCAGCAGCTTTCATGCGGACACTGAAGCTTTCTTT. Protein: CASSFHADTEAFF.

The chain carries TRBV6-5 and TRBJ1-5; the D is unclear. Germline values: CDR1 MNHEY, CDR2 SVGAGI. The CDR3 loop spans 13 amino acids. Deletions cut 6 bases from V and 0 bases from J, with 6 bases between. The CDR3 sequence is CASSILSNQPQHF. CDR3 nucleotides: TGTGCCAGCAGCATACTTAGCAATCAGCCCCAGCATTTT.

The rearrangement joins TRBV20-1 to TRBJ2-7; D not certain. CDR3 length equals 16 residues. Trimming shortened V by 3 bases and J by 0 bases, and 18 bases separated the two germline ends. In germline, CDR1 is DFQATT, CDR2 SNEGSKA (reference sequence). The CDR3 protein is CSASMFERQASYEQYF. CDR3 DNA: TGCAGTGCTAGTATGTTCGAGAGACAAGCCTCCTACGAGCAGTACTTC.

The chain combines TRBV7-6 with TRBJ2-6, with 8 bases lining up with TRBD1. This CDR3 contains 18 residues. Trimming cost V 8 bases and J 0 bases; bases outside gene matches: 12. Germline V gene sequence: CDR1 SGHVS, CDR2 FNYEAQ. The CDR3, as DNA: TGTGCCAGCCGCAGCTTCGACAGGGGACTCTCTGGGGCCAACGTCCTGACTTTC. This gives the protein CASRSFDRGLSGANVLTF.

DNA of the CDR3: TGTGCCAGCCGATCCGGGTACACAGATACGCAGTATTTT. Translated, it gives CASRSGYTDTQYF. The chain carries TRBV7-9 and TRBJ2-3; D unresolved. The length of the CDR3 is 13 residues. Trimming removed 8 bases from V and 2 bases from J, with 11 bases in between. Per germline, CDR1 SEHNR and CDR2 FQNEAQ (reference sequence).

This clone was recorded a few times. The chain employs TRBV9 and TRBJ2-2; D perhaps matches TRBD1 (5 bases). V gave up 6 bases and J gave up 7 bases, with 10 bases separating them. The CDR3 consists of 12 residues. CDR1 SGDLS and CDR2 YYNGEE come from the germline V gene. DNA for the CDR3: TGTGCCAGCAACCCGACAGACGGGGAGCTGTTTTTT. It codes for CASNPTDGELFF.

The rearrangement joins TRBV28 to TRBJ2-3; 9 nucleotides line up with TRBD1. The V gene end was trimmed by 6 bases and the J gene end by 3 bases; junction bases not matched to a gene: 7. Germline V gene sequence: CDR1 MDHEN, CDR2 SYDVKM. CDR3 length: 15 amino acids. The CDR3 spells CASSRPGQGTDTQYF. DNA for the CDR3: TGTGCCAGCAGCCGGCCAGGACAGGGGACAGATACGCAGTATTTT.

CDR3: CSANERGKDYGYTF. CDR3 coding DNA: TGCAGTGCTAATGAGCGGGGAAAGGACTATGGCTACACCTTC. J is TRBJ1-2 and V is TRBV20-1; D is unclear. From germline, CDR1 is DFQATT and CDR2 SNEGSKA (reference sequence). The CDR3 spans 14 residues. V was cut by 4 bases and J by 3 bases, with 15 bases left in between.

This sequence joins TRBV28 and TRBJ1-5; possibly TRBD1 for D (6 bases). Per the germline V gene, CDR1 is MDHEN and CDR2 is SYDVKM. The CDR3 consists of 15 residues. V lost 1 base to trimming and J lost 2 bases, with 9 bases between them. DNA of the CDR3: TGTGCCAGCAGTTTATCACAGGGAGGCAATCAGCCCCAGCATTTT. It is translated as CASSLSQGGNQPQHF.

This chain uses TRBV29-1 with TRBJ1-2; 9 bases match TRBD1. CDR3 length: 13 amino acids. After removal of 6 bases from V and 8 bases from J, the junction contained 10 bases not matched to a gene. CDR1 is SQVTM, CDR2 ANQGSEA, per germline. The DNA of the CDR3 is TGCAGCGTCGGTTACAGGGGGCCAGGGGGCTACACCTTC. Translated: CSVGYRGPGGYTF.

The chain is built from TRBV6-5 and TRBJ2-1; 7 positions agree with TRBD2. This CDR3 has 13 residues. CDR1 MNHEY and CDR2 SVGAGI come from the germline V gene. After removal of 5 bases from V and 15 bases from J, the junction contained 13 bases not matched to a gene. CDR3 in amino acids: CASSLLGGGEGFF. CDR3 sequence (DNA): TGTGCCAGCAGTCTATTAGGTGGGGGGGAGGGGTTCTTC.

The rearrangement uses TRBV7-6 and TRBJ1-6; no clear D. This CDR3 region has 16 residues. Trimming cost V 1 base and J 8 bases, with 15 bases left between them. The germline V gene encodes CDR1 SGHVS and CDR2 FNYEAQ. The CDR3 bases are TGTGCCAGCAGCTTAGGTTCCGCGGATTACCATTCACCCCTCCACTTT. Its protein is CASSLGSADYHSPLHF.

The rearrangement joins TRBV9 to TRBJ1-4; the match to TRBD1 covers 8 bases. CDR1 and CDR2 (germline): SGDLS, YYNGEE. Trimming took 0 bases from V and 3 from J; bases not matched to a gene: 7. This CDR3 spans 17 amino acids. CDR3 region: CASSVDSEQGANEKLFF. The DNA for the CDR3 is TGTGCCAGCAGCGTAGATAGTGAACAGGGGGCTAATGAAAAACTGTTTTTT. The full variable domain, completed using reference TRBV9 and TRBJ1-4, is DSGVTQTPKHLITATGQRVTLRCSPRSGDLSVYWYQQSLDQGLQFLIQYYNGEERAKGNILERFSAQQFPDLHSELNLSSLELGDSALYFCASSVDSEQGANEKLFFGSGTQLSVL.

The rearrangement links TRBV25-1 to TRBJ1-5; D remains unclear. Trimming removed 8 bases from V and 0 bases from J, with 11 bases in between. The CDR3 length is 14 residues. Germline loops: CDR1 MGHDK, CDR2 SYGVNS. This CDR3 is CASGLLYSNQPQHF. The CDR3 region has the DNA TGTGCCAGCGGGCTACTGTATAGCAATCAGCCCCAGCATTTT.

This rearrangement joins TRBV5-1 to TRBJ2-6; a weak D match, TRBD1 (6 bases). V lost 4 bases to trimming and J lost 2 bases, with 19 bases between them. Germline V gives CDR1 SGHRS, CDR2 YFSETQ. The CDR3 spans 18 residues. The CDR3 coding sequence is TGCGCCAGCAGCGATCGAACAGGGTTCGGGACTGGGGCCAACGTCCTGACTTTC. Its protein product is CASSDRTGFGTGANVLTF. The complete variable domain, with remaining parts taken from reference TRBV5-1 and TRBJ2-6, reads KAGVTQTPRYLIKTRGQQVTLSCSPISGHRSVSWYQQTPGQGLQFLFEYFSETQRNKGNFPGRFSGRQFSNSRSEMNVSTLELGDSALYLCASSDRTGFGTGANVLTFGAGSRLTVL.

J is TRBJ2-2 and V is TRBV5-4; 9 nucleotides agree with TRBD2. The J segment lost 0 bases and the V segment lost 1 base, leaving 4 bases of the junction unmatched. This CDR3 spans 17 amino acids. CDR1 and CDR2 (germline): SGHNT, YYREEE (reference sequence). The CDR3 spells CASSLTSGLTNTGELFF. CDR3 coding DNA: TGTGCCAGCAGCTTGACTAGCGGGCTAACGAACACCGGGGAGCTGTTTTTT.

This clone showed up just a few times. The V gene is TRBV7-3, the J gene TRBJ2-3; no firm D call. Germline V gene data show CDR1 as SGHTA and CDR2 as FQGTGA. The germline V and J ends were trimmed by 5 bases and 0 bases, with 6 bases remaining between them. This CDR3 region has 13 residues. CDR3 nucleotide sequence: TGTGCCAGCAGCCCGCTAAGCACAGATACGCAGTATTTT. Translation gives CASSPLSTDTQYF.